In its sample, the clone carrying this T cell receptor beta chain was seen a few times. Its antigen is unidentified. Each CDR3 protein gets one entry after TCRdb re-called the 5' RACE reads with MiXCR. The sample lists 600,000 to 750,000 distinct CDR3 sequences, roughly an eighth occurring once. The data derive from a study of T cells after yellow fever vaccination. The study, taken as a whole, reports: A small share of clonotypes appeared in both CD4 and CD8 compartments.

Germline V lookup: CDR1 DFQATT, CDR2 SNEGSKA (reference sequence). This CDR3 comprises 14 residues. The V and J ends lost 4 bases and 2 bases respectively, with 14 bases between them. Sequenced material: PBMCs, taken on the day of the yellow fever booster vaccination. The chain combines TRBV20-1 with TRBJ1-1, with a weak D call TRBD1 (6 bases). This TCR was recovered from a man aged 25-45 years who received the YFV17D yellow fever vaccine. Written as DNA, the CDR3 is TGCAGTGCTATGACAGGATCCAGCAACACTGAAGCTTTCTTT. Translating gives CSAMTGSSNTEAFF.